This TCR beta chain was sequenced during a study of shared clonotypes between healthy human individuals. Study details: Three CD4 naive, three CD4 memory, two CD8 naive and one CD8 memory plate were used per donor.

Study observations and caveats: Among donors, sharing of clonotypes was expected to be affected by sequencing depth. Clonotype sharing across a handful of donors was observed for around 4.5% of naive CD4 clonotypes.

Germline trimming cut 3 bases from V and 3 bases from J; bases unmatched to any gene: 8. CDR1 and CDR2 (germline): SGHTA, FQGNSA. The CDR3 runs 17 residues. Profiling relied on immunoSEQ multiplex PCR, and the TCRdb table lists in-frame clones only, not all of them. The sample has 190,000 or so clones, approximately 61% seen once; the top ten hold over 9.5%. On this clone itself: Its antigen is not identified.

The sequencing input was memory CD4+ T cells sorted from blood. Indicated subset: CD45RA-negative fraction. This rearrangement joins TRBV7-2 to TRBJ2-2, with 9 bases that match TRBD2. This receptor was obtained from a man aged 30 to 39 in good health. The CDR3 sequence: CASSFRTSEIYTGELFF. The CDR3 nucleotides read TGTGCCAGCAGCTTTAGGACTAGCGAGATTTACACCGGGGAGCTGTTTTTT.